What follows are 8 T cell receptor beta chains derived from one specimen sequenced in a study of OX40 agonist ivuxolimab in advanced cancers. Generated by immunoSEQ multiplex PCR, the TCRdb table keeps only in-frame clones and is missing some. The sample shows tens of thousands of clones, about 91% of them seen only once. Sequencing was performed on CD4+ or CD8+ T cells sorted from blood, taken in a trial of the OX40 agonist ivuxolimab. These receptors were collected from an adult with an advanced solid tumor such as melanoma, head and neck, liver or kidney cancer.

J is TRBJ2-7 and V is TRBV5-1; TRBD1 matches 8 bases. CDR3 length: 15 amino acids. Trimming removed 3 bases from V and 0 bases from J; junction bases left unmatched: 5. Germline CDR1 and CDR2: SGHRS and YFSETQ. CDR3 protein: CASSSTGGSSYEQYF. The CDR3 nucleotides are TGCGCCAGCAGCTCCACAGGGGGTTCCTCCTACGAGCAGTACTTC.

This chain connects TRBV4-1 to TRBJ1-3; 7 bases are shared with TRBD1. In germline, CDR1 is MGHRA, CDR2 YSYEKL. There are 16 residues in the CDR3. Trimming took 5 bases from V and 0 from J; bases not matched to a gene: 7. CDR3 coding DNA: TGCGCCAGCAGCATCCGACAGGGTGTCTCTGGAAACACCATATATTTT. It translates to CASSIRQGVSGNTIYF.

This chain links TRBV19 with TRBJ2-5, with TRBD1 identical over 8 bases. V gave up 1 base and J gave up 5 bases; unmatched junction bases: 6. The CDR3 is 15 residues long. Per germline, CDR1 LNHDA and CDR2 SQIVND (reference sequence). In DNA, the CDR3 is TGTGCCAGTAGTATAGGGACAGGGCTAGGGGAGACCCAGTACTTC. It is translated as CASSIGTGLGETQYF.

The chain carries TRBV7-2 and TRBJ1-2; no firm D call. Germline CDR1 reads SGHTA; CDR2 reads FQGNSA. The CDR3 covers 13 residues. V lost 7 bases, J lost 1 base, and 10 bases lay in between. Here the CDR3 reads CASKEFNNYGYTF. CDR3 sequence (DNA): TGTGCCAGCAAAGAATTTAATAACTATGGCTACACCTTC. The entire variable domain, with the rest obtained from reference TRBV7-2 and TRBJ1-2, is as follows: GAGVSQSPSNKVTEKGKDVELRCDPISGHTALYWYRQSLGQGLEFLIYFQGNSAPDKSGLPSDRFSAERTGGSVSTLTIQRTQQEDSAVYLCASKEFNNYGYTFGSGTRLTVV.

The CDR3 protein is CASSSGTSGQETQYF. The CDR3, as DNA: TGTGCCAGCAGCTCAGGGACTAGCGGCCAAGAGACCCAGTACTTC. The V and J genes are TRBV5-4 and TRBJ2-5; 11 nucleotides line up with TRBD2. Germline CDR1 reads SGHNT; CDR2 reads YYREEE (reference sequence). This CDR3 is built from 15 residues. The V gene end was trimmed by 3 bases and the J gene end by 1 base; junction bases not matched to a gene: 2.

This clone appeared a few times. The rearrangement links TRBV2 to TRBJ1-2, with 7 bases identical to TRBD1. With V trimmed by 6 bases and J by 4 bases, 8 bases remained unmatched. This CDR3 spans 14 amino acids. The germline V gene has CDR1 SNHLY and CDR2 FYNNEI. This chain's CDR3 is CASSPGGGPYGYTF. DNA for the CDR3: TGTGCCAGCAGCCCAGGGGGGGGCCCCTATGGCTACACCTTC.

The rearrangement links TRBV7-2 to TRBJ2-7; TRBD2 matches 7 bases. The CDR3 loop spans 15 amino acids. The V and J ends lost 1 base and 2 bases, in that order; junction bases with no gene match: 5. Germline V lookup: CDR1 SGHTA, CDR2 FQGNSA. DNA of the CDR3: TGTGCCAGCAGCTTAGGGCAGGGAGGGCCCTACGAGCAGTACTTC. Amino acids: CASSLGQGGPYEQYF.

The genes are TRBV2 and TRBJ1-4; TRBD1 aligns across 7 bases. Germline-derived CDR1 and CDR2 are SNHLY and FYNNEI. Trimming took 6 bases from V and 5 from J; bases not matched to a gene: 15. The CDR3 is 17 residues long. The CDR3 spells CASSAGTADWGNEKLFF. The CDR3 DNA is TGTGCCAGCAGCGCCGGGACAGCCGACTGGGGGAATGAAAAACTGTTTTTT.